A selection of T cell receptor beta chains follows, all from one sample in a study of PD-L1 blockade in urothelial cancer. The table came from immunoSEQ multiplex PCR; TCRdb's copy has only in-frame clones and leaves some out. The sample gives roughly 20,000 clones, 70% to 90% of which show up once; 3.5% to 4.5% is in the top ten. Sequencing was performed on PBMCs, taken around atezolizumab (anti-PD-L1) treatment. The receptors originated from a man aged 50 to 60 with urothelial cancer. The CDR3 runs from the conserved cysteine through the conserved F or W. D genes are given only for firm matches. Clone size is stated in some rows and not others, as once, few, many or a class when expanded.

j_call: TRBJ2-7; clone_size: -; d_call: -; v_call: TRBV11-3; cdr3_nt: TGTGCCAGCAGCTTAGGGGGTAGCGGTTCCTACGAGCAGTACTTC; cdr3_aa: CASSLGGSGSYEQYF
j_call: TRBJ2-3; clone_size: -; d_call: TRBD2; v_call: TRBV4-2; cdr3_nt: TGTGCCAGCAGCCAAGGGGAGGGGTTTTCATCTAGCACAGATACGCAGTATTTT; cdr3_aa: CASSQGEGFSSSTDTQYF
j_call: TRBJ2-1; clone_size: once; d_call: TRBD2; v_call: TRBV28; cdr3_nt: TGTGCCAGCAGTTTAGGGAGGGCCCCGGACAATGAGCAGTTCTTC; cdr3_aa: CASSLGRAPDNEQFF
j_call: TRBJ1-4; clone_size: few; d_call: TRBD1; v_call: TRBV7-9; cdr3_nt: TGTGCCAGCAGCTTGTTGACAGGGGGTGAAAAACTGTTTTTT; cdr3_aa: CASSLLTGGEKLFF
j_call: TRBJ2-3; clone_size: -; d_call: TRBD1; v_call: TRBV5-1; cdr3_nt: TGCGCCAGCAGCTTGACACAGGGGACGTCCACAGATACGCAGTATTTT; cdr3_aa: CASSLTQGTSTDTQYF
j_call: TRBJ1-5; clone_size: -; d_call: -; v_call: TRBV6-5; cdr3_nt: TGTGCCAGCAGACCTACAGGGCTGCAGCCCCAGCATTTT; cdr3_aa: CASRPTGLQPQHF
j_call: TRBJ2-5; clone_size: -; d_call: TRBD2; v_call: TRBV10-3; cdr3_nt: TGTGCCATCAGTGAGTCGACTAGCTTCCAAGAGACCCAGTACTTC; cdr3_aa: CAISESTSFQETQYF
j_call: TRBJ1-6; clone_size: -; d_call: -; v_call: TRBV30; cdr3_nt: TGTGCCTGGAGCACTCTAGCCAGGGGCCCATCCAATAATTCACCCCTCCACTTT; cdr3_aa: CAWSTLARGPSNNSPLHF
j_call: TRBJ1-3; clone_size: -; d_call: -; v_call: TRBV27; cdr3_nt: TGTGCCAGCAGTAGCGGGACCGAGCTTATCTCTGGAAACACCATATATTTT; cdr3_aa: CASSSGTELISGNTIYF
j_call: TRBJ1-5; clone_size: -; d_call: -; v_call: TRBV15; cdr3_nt: TGTGCCACCAGCAGAGTGGGGGGTTTTCAGCCCCAGCATTTT; cdr3_aa: CATSRVGGFQPQHF
j_call: TRBJ2-1; clone_size: -; d_call: -; v_call: TRBV27; cdr3_nt: TGTGCCAGCAGTTTGGGCAGATCATTCGATGAGCAGTTCTTC; cdr3_aa: CASSLGRSFDEQFF
j_call: TRBJ1-2; clone_size: -; d_call: -; v_call: TRBV9; cdr3_nt: TGTGCCAGCAGCGAAGGAAGAGGCGATTATGGCTACACCTTC; cdr3_aa: CASSEGRGDYGYTF
j_call: TRBJ1-5; clone_size: few; d_call: -; v_call: TRBV7-8; cdr3_nt: TGTGCCAGCAGTCAGGTGAATCAGCCCCAGCATTTT; cdr3_aa: CASSQVNQPQHF